The 24 T cell receptor beta chains given below trace back to one sample, sequenced in a study of Graves' ophthalmopathy and Graves' hyperthyroidism. Amplified TCR beta CDR3 regions were obtained using RNA transcripts as template. The authors performed first-round RT-PCR with HTBI primers and then a second-round multiplex PCR. TCRdb independently ran MiXCR on the multiplex PCR reads; one entry per CDR3 protein. In the table there are 350,000 to 450,000 distinct CDR3 sequences, under 25% of which are singletons. The sequenced material came from peripheral blood. The receptors come from a woman in her late teens or twenties with stable Graves' hyperthyroidism.

Ten or more counts support this clonotype. The chain combines TRBV7-9 with TRBJ2-7; 13 positions match TRBD2. The CDR3 runs 14 residues. Trimming cost V 5 bases and J 6 bases; bases outside gene matches: 4. The germline gives CDR1 SEHNR, CDR2 FQNEAQ (reference sequence). The CDR3 nucleotides are TGTGCCAGCAGCAGGACTAGCGGGAGTAGCGAGCAGTACTTC. Its protein is CASSRTSGSSEQYF.

At least ten counts were recorded for this clonotype. This rearrangement joins TRBV20-1 to TRBJ2-5; D is ambiguous. The V gene lost 4 bases and the J gene lost 5 bases, with 14 bases spanning the gap. The CDR3 extends over 13 amino acids. Germline V gene lookup returns CDR1 DFQATT and CDR2 SNEGSKA (reference sequence). The CDR3 is CSAMSLGGETQYF. CDR3 bases: TGCAGTGCTATGTCTCTTGGCGGCGAGACCCAGTACTTC.

This clonotype was seen ten or more times. V and J are TRBV5-1 and TRBJ2-7; 11 bases map to TRBD1. The CDR3 length is 15 residues. Germline values: CDR1 SGHRS, CDR2 YFSETQ. After removal of 2 bases from V and 5 bases from J, the junction contained 6 bases not matched to a gene. The CDR3: CASSFDGQGANEQYF. CDR3 DNA sequence: TGCGCCAGCAGCTTTGACGGACAGGGGGCTAACGAGCAGTACTTC. The full variable domain, completed using reference TRBV5-1 and TRBJ2-7, is KAGVTQTPRYLIKTRGQQVTLSCSPISGHRSVSWYQQTPGQGLQFLFEYFSETQRNKGNFPGRFSGRQFSNSRSEMNVSTLELGDSALYLCASSFDGQGANEQYFGPGTRLTVT.

This clonotype appeared many times. The rearrangement joins TRBV6-1 to TRBJ1-5, with 8 bases aligning to TRBD1. V was clipped by 8 bases and J by 3 bases; unmatched bases: 3. The CDR3 consists of 13 residues. Germline V CDR1 and CDR2: MNHNS, SASEGT. CDR3 nucleotides: TGTGCCAGCCTGGACAGGGTCAATCAGCCCCAGCATTTT. Translation: CASLDRVNQPQHF.

A remark on this clonotype: The CDR3 end shows no conserved phenylalanine or tryptophan, and so a read error is likely. This chain uses TRBV12-5 with TRBJ2-2; D is perhaps TRBD2 (5 bases). Trimming removed 6 bases at V and 4 bases at J, with 9 bases between. The CDR3 extends over 13 amino acids. The germline gives CDR1 LGHNT, CDR2 FRNRAP. In DNA form, the CDR3 reads TGTGCTAGTGGACGAGGGAGCACCGGGGAGCTGTTTTAT. Amino acids: CASGRGSTGELFY.

This clonotype was detected ten times or more. The rearrangement joins TRBV7-2 to TRBJ1-1; D uncertain. Trimming took 3 bases from V and 4 from J, leaving 12 bases between them. CDR1 SGHTA and CDR2 FQGNSA come from the germline V gene. The CDR3 is 14 residues long. The CDR3 region has the DNA TGTGCCAGCAGCTTTGGGCGCGGCGGCACTGAAGCTTTCTTT. This gives the protein CASSFGRGGTEAFF.

V is TRBV9 and J is TRBJ1-2; D is unclear. V lost 3 bases to trimming and J lost 6 bases, with 6 bases between them. Looked up from germline, CDR1 is SGDLS and CDR2 is YYNGEE. The CDR3 loop spans 11 amino acids. The CDR3 protein is CASSGPNGYTF. For the CDR3, the DNA is TGTGCCAGCAGCGGCCCCAATGGCTACACCTTC.

This chain links TRBV7-6 with TRBJ2-5; TRBD1 matches at 8 bases. Germline CDR1 and CDR2: SGHVS and FNYEAQ. The trim removed 3 bases at V and 1 base at J, leaving 7 bases unmatched. This CDR3 comprises 16 residues. CDR3: CASSFGQGWTQETQYF. In nucleotides, the CDR3 is TGTGCCAGCAGCTTTGGACAGGGATGGACCCAAGAGACCCAGTACTTC.

This clonotype was seen at least ten times. This may be a read error: a much more frequent sequence differs by one nucleotide. A read error is likely, as this CDR3 ends without the conserved phenylalanine or tryptophan. V gene TRBV10-2 combines with J gene TRBJ2-7; 10 bases fit TRBD1. There are 16 residues in the CDR3. Germline values: CDR1 WSHSY, CDR2 SAAADI. With V trimmed by 3 bases and J by 1 base, 6 bases remained unmatched. CDR3 loop: CASSDLLGQGSYEQYS. The CDR3 DNA reads as TGCGCCAGCAGTGATCTCTTGGGACAGGGGTCCTACGAGCAGTACTCC.

This clonotype was detected ten times or more. This could be a read error, since a much larger clone is one nucleotide away. The chain links TRBV28 to TRBJ2-7, with D perhaps being TRBD1 or TRBD2 (5 bases each). CDR1 and CDR2 (germline): MDHEN, SYDVKM. V was pared by 2 bases and J by 6 bases, with 5 bases between. CDR3 length: 11 amino acids. The CDR3 bases are TGTGCCAGCAGTTTAGGGACCGAGCAGTACTTC. Protein product: CASSLGTEQYF.

This clonotype was counted at least ten times. The chain couples TRBV29-1 to TRBJ2-5; perhaps TRBD1 as D (5 bases). Deletions cut 8 bases from V and 4 bases from J, with 17 bases between. This CDR3 is built from 13 residues. Germline CDR1 reads SQVTM; CDR2 reads ANQGSEA. CDR3 amino acids: CSSRALSGETQYF. The CDR3 coding sequence is TGCAGCTCCAGGGCCCTCTCGGGAGAGACCCAGTACTTC.

This clonotype was seen many times. The chain couples TRBV29-1 to TRBJ2-7, with D possibly matching TRBD1 (5 bases). Germline CDR1 reads SQVTM; CDR2 reads ANQGSEA. Trimming removed 2 bases from V and 8 bases from J, with 10 bases in between. The CDR3 is made up of 11 amino acids. The chain's CDR3 is CSVEQGLQQYF. CDR3 coding DNA: TGCAGCGTTGAACAGGGTCTCCAGCAGTACTTC.

This clonotype was recorded at least ten times. This rearrangement joins TRBV5-6 to TRBJ1-1; D is perhaps TRBD1 (6 bases). This CDR3 is 14 amino acids long. Germline V gene sequence: CDR1 SGHDT, CDR2 YYEEEE. Deletions cut 2 bases from V and 4 bases from J, with 12 bases between. CDR3 nucleotides: TGTGCCAGCAGCTTTGGGTGGGGGCCCACTGAAGCTTTCTTT. Its translation: CASSFGWGPTEAFF.

This clonotype was seen ten or more times. DNA for the CDR3: TGTGCCAGCAGTAGGGGACTTCCTGGAAACACCATATATTTT. It specifies CASSRGLPGNTIYF. The chain couples TRBV27 to TRBJ1-3; a possible D gene is TRBD1 (5 bases). Per germline, CDR1 MNHEY and CDR2 SMNVEV (reference sequence). V lost 5 bases, J lost 2 bases, and 10 bases lay in between. The CDR3 runs to 14 residues.

Notes on this clonotype: The junction and the germline gene differ at one end; a read error may be behind it. The chain couples TRBV6-5 to TRBJ2-5, with TRBD1 as a possible D gene (6 bases). The CDR3 runs 13 residues. Germline CDR1 and CDR2: MNHEY and SVGAGI. CDR3 loop: CASSYSSGETRYF. DNA of the CDR3: TGTGCCAGCAGTTACTCATCAGGGGAGACCCGGTACTTC.

The gene calls are TRBV6-5 and TRBJ1-2, with D unclear. CDR1 MNHEY and CDR2 SVGAGI come from the germline V gene. V dropped 6 bases and J dropped 3 bases, with 11 bases sitting between them. The CDR3 has 13 amino acids. The CDR3 loop is CASSNSRDYGYTF. The CDR3 nucleotides are TGTGCCAGCAGCAACTCCCGGGACTATGGCTACACCTTC.

This clonotype has at least ten counts. The gene calls are TRBV12-3 or TRBV12-4 and TRBJ1-1; D is undetermined. V lost 1 base to trimming and J lost 4 bases, with 7 bases between them. The CDR3 has 13 amino acids. This CDR3 reads CASSLGSPTEAFF. CDR3 bases: TGTGCCAGCAGTTTAGGCTCCCCCACTGAAGCTTTCTTT.

This clonotype was recorded at least ten times. The chain has TRBV28 and TRBJ1-5; D is unclear. The CDR3 consists of 15 residues. Germline CDR1 reads MDHEN; CDR2 reads SYDVKM. V lost 9 bases, J lost 3 bases, and 18 bases lay in between. The CDR3 DNA reads as TGTGCCAGTTGGTCCATGGTAAGGGTCAATCAGCCCCAGCATTTT. The encoded protein is CASWSMVRVNQPQHF.

On this clonotype: It is likely a read error, because the conserved phenylalanine at the end of the CDR3 is missing. CDR3 in DNA: TGCGCCAGCAGCCGAACTACAGGGGACACTGAAGCTTTCCTT. Its translation: CASSRTTGDTEAFL. The V call is TRBV4-1, the J call TRBJ1-1; 7 bases agree with TRBD1. This CDR3 has 14 residues. V lost 4 bases, J lost 3 bases, and 5 bases stayed unmatched. Germline V gene lookup returns CDR1 MGHRA and CDR2 YSYEKL.

The table lists this clonotype with many counts. The chain links TRBV7-9 to TRBJ2-7; TRBD2 matches 7 bases. With 5 bases clipped from V and 4 bases from J, the junction kept 8 bases outside the gene matches. The CDR3 runs 14 residues. Germline V gives CDR1 SEHNR, CDR2 FQNEAQ (reference sequence). CDR3 bases: TGTGCCAGCAGCAGGTCTCTAGCGGTTTACGAGCAGTACTTC. This codes for CASSRSLAVYEQYF. Looking up the rest from reference TRBV7-9 and TRBJ2-7 gives the full variable domain: DTGVSQNPRHKITKRGQNVTFRCDPISEHNRLYWYRQTLGQGPEFLTYFQNEAQLEKSRLLSDRFSAERPKGSFSTLEIQRTEQGDSAMYLCASSRSLAVYEQYFGPGTRLTVT.

Comment on this clonotype: A much larger clone lies a single base off, so this may be a read error. The V call is TRBV5-5, the J call TRBJ2-5; 7 nucleotides align to TRBD2. V was pared by 2 bases and J by 1 base, with 2 bases of the junction left unmatched. The CDR3 contains 14 residues. Per germline, CDR1 SGHKS and CDR2 YYEKEE (reference sequence). CDR3 DNA sequence: TGTGCCAGCAGCTTATGGGGGGGCCAAGAGACCCAGTACTTC. As protein: CASSLWGGQETQYF.

This clonotype turned up a few times. The rearrangement uses TRBV28 and TRBJ2-4; 11 nucleotides match TRBD2. V dropped 5 bases and J dropped 1; count of bases not matched to a gene: 10. Germline-derived CDR1 and CDR2 are MDHEN and SYDVKM. This CDR3 comprises 18 residues. The CDR3 protein is CASSPPLLAGVAKNIQYF. In DNA, the CDR3 is TGTGCCAGCAGTCCCCCCTTACTAGCGGGAGTCGCCAAAAACATTCAGTACTTC. The whole variable domain, filled in from reference TRBV28 and TRBJ2-4, reads DVKVTQSSRYLVKRTGEKVFLECVQDMDHENMFWYRQDPGLGLRLIYFSYDVKMKEKGDIPEGYSVSREKKERFSLILESASTNQTSMYLCASSPPLLAGVAKNIQYFGAGTRLSVL.

This clonotype was recorded many times. The chain uses TRBV30 and TRBJ2-7; perhaps D is TRBD1 or TRBD2 (6 bases each). The V gene's germline CDR1 is GTSNPN and CDR2 SVGIG (reference sequence). This CDR3 region has 17 residues. Trimming left V 0 bases short and J 6 bases short, with 24 bases between. Here the CDR3 reads CAWSVPLKTGRSREQYF. CDR3 DNA: TGTGCCTGGAGTGTACCCCTAAAAACAGGGAGGTCCCGCGAGCAGTACTTC.

This clonotype was detected ten times or more. The rearrangement uses TRBV20-1 and TRBJ2-7; D is unclear. V was clipped by 5 bases and J by 4 bases, with 15 bases between them. Germline CDR1 and CDR2: DFQATT and SNEGSKA (reference sequence). The CDR3 consists of 13 residues. CDR3 DNA sequence: TGCAGTGCTTTCCTACACTCTTCTTACGAGCAGTACTTC. Translated: CSAFLHSSYEQYF.